Following are 17 T cell receptor beta chains from one sample sequenced in a study of shared clonotypes between healthy human individuals. Here immunoSEQ multiplex PCR was the method, and the copy in TCRdb shows in-frame clones only, minus some. The table shows 2 million to 2.5 million clones, with more than 90% occurring only once. The sequencing sample was made of naive CD4+ T cells sorted from blood. The subset was: CD45RA+ positively selected. Every receptor here comes from a man aged 18 to 30 in good health.

The CDR3 spells CASSLAGPYEQYF. The DNA for the CDR3 is TGTGCCAGCAGTCTAGCGGGCCCCTACGAGCAGTACTTC. V usage is TRBV6-5 and J usage is TRBJ2-7, with 8 bases that match TRBD2. With 5 bases clipped from V and 2 bases from J, the junction kept 2 bases outside the gene matches. Germline CDR1 and CDR2: MNHEY and SVGAGI. This CDR3 contains 13 residues.

The rearrangement links TRBV5-4 to TRBJ1-1; D might be TRBD1 (5 bases). Deletions cut 5 bases from V and 1 base from J, with 6 bases between. This CDR3 has 12 amino acids. CDR1 and CDR2 from the germline V gene are SGHNT and YYREEE (reference sequence). The CDR3 region has the DNA TGTGCCAGCAGTGACAGGAACACTGAAGCTTTCTTT. This encodes CASSDRNTEAFF.

The chain links TRBV28 to TRBJ1-3; D is unclear. The CDR3 runs 16 residues. Deletions cut 3 bases from V and 2 bases from J, with 14 bases between. Per the germline V gene, CDR1 is MDHEN and CDR2 is SYDVKM. CDR3 coding DNA: TGTGCCAGCAGTTTGTTTCAGGTTCGGGCTGGAAACACCATATATTTT. Encoded protein: CASSLFQVRAGNTIYF.

This chain joins TRBV7-2 and TRBJ1-1; D remains unclear. CDR1 SGHTA and CDR2 FQGNSA come from the germline V gene. There are 11 residues in the CDR3. Trimming left V 0 bases short and J 11 bases short, with 7 bases between. DNA of the CDR3: TGTGCCAGCAGCTTAGCGCTAGAGGCTTTCTTT. Translated: CASSLALEAFF.

This clone has a single count. The CDR3 region is CASSYSTGGSGQYF. CDR3 coding DNA: TGTGCCAGCAGTTACTCGACTGGGGGCTCCGGGCAGTACTTC. The J gene is TRBJ2-7, the V gene TRBV6-5, with D perhaps TRBD1 (6 bases). With 0 bases removed from V and 9 bases from J, the gap between germline ends came to 15 bases. Germline V gene sequence: CDR1 MNHEY, CDR2 SVGAGI. The length of the CDR3 is 14 residues.

V usage is TRBV7-3 and J usage is TRBJ1-1; D not certain. Trimming removed 5 bases from V and 1 base from J, with 8 bases in between. Germline V lookup: CDR1 SGHTA, CDR2 FQGTGA. The CDR3 spans 13 residues. The CDR3 sequence is CASSADGNTEAFF. The CDR3 DNA reads TGTGCCAGCAGCGCGGACGGGAACACTGAAGCTTTCTTT.

The V gene is TRBV6-6, the J gene TRBJ1-3; no reliable D call. CDR1 is MNHNY, CDR2 SVGAGI, per germline (reference sequence). The length of the CDR3 is 14 residues. V dropped 6 bases and J dropped 3 bases, with 12 bases sitting between them. CDR3 sequence reads: CASSPAGFGNTIYF. The CDR3 DNA follows: TGTGCCAGCAGCCCCGCCGGGTTTGGAAACACCATATATTTT.

This rearrangement joins TRBV9 to TRBJ1-2, with D possibly TRBD1 on 6 matching bases. V gave up 3 bases and J gave up 2 bases, with 14 bases separating them. The CDR3 spans 15 residues. Germline V gene sequence: CDR1 SGDLS, CDR2 YYNGEE. The CDR3 here is CASSASRGRNYGYTF. CDR3 nucleotide sequence: TGTGCCAGCAGCGCTTCCAGGGGCCGGAACTATGGCTACACCTTC.

The genes are TRBV7-9 and TRBJ1-4; 7 nucleotides align to TRBD1. With V trimmed by 2 bases and J by 4 bases, 10 bases remained unmatched. From germline, CDR1 is SEHNR and CDR2 FQNEAQ (reference sequence). This CDR3 has 17 residues. The CDR3 bases are TGTGCCAGCAGCTTACAGGAGCGACAGGGATATAATGAAAAACTGTTTTTT. It translates to CASSLQERQGYNEKLFF.

Written as DNA, the CDR3 is TGTGCCAGCAGCTCCTACACGGGGAACACTGAAGCTTTCTTT. The encoded protein is CASSSYTGNTEAFF. The gene calls are TRBV7-9 and TRBJ1-1, with D hard to call. Germline V gives CDR1 SEHNR, CDR2 FQNEAQ (reference sequence). Trimming cost V 4 bases and J 1 base, with 10 bases left between them. This CDR3 spans 14 amino acids.

The chain recombines TRBV28 with TRBJ2-4, with D possibly matching TRBD2 (6 bases). There are 13 residues in the CDR3. The V end lost 8 bases, the J end lost 7 bases, and 15 bases lay between the germline ends. Germline CDR1 is MDHEN and CDR2 is SYDVKM. The chain's CDR3 is CASHRTGRNIQYF. The CDR3 DNA reads TGTGCCAGCCATAGGACGGGGAGGAACATTCAGTACTTC.

In nucleotides, the CDR3 is TGTGCCAGCTCACCATCCCGGTCTAGCATGCTAGACGAGCAGTACTTC. Protein sequence: CASSPSRSSMLDEQYF. The chain recombines TRBV18 with TRBJ2-7; possible D gene TRBD2, 5 bases. Trimming took 2 bases from V and 5 from J, leaving 19 bases between them. Germline values: CDR1 KGHSH, CDR2 LQKENI. There are 16 residues in the CDR3.

The chain combines TRBV30 with TRBJ2-7; possibly TRBD1 or TRBD2 for D (5 bases each). Germline values: CDR1 GTSNPN, CDR2 SVGIG (reference sequence). Trimming removed 3 bases from V and 3 bases from J, with 9 bases in between. The CDR3 has 12 amino acids. The CDR3 loop reads CAWSGALYEQYF. CDR3 coding DNA: TGTGCCTGGAGCGGGGCCCTCTACGAGCAGTACTTC.

The CDR3 protein is CATSRDLIEQYF. CDR3 bases: TGTGCCACCAGCAGAGATTTGATCGAGCAGTACTTC. The J gene is TRBJ2-7, the V gene TRBV15, with D unresolved. This CDR3 comprises 12 residues. V gave up 0 bases and J gave up 6 bases, with 6 bases separating them. The germline V gene has CDR1 LNHNV and CDR2 YYDKDF (reference sequence).

The chain carries TRBV30 and TRBJ1-1; 8 nucleotides align to TRBD1. Per germline, CDR1 GTSNPN and CDR2 SVGIG (reference sequence). V lost 6 bases and J lost 9; bases outside the gene matches: 12. The CDR3 consists of 13 residues. The CDR3, as DNA: TGTGCCTGCCTCCCTAACAGGGGGGGGAAAGCTTTCTTT. This translates into CACLPNRGGKAFF.

J is TRBJ1-2 and V is TRBV7-8, with 8 nucleotides matching TRBD1. Germline CDR1 is SGHVS and CDR2 is FQNEAQ. The CDR3 contains 13 residues. V shed 6 bases, J shed 8 bases, and the junction held 8 bases outside the gene matches. Here the CDR3 reads CASRGAGGRGYTF. Written as DNA, the CDR3 is TGTGCCAGCAGAGGGGCAGGGGGCCGCGGCTACACCTTC.

CDR3 DNA sequence: TGCAGCGGCACTCCGGGACTGCACACAGATACGCAGTATTTT. This gives the protein CSGTPGLHTDTQYF. The V gene is TRBV29-1, the J gene TRBJ2-3; D possibly corresponds to TRBD2 (6 bases). The CDR3 is 14 residues long. The germline V gene encodes CDR1 SQVTM and CDR2 ANQGSEA. Between the trimmed V and J ends, which lost 7 bases and 2 bases, there was a span of 16 bases.